One T cell receptor beta chain is described in this entry. The data derive from a study of blood T cell repertoires in COVID-19. About the study: Samples representing acute and convalescent COVID-19 were sourced from the United States, Italy and Spain. From T cells, B-cell-depleted T cells, or PBMCs came the material, which was cDNA or gDNA.

Across about two dozen US areas, participants ranged in age from 18 to 89 years. Donors of Cohort 3 who recovered were those that had two negative PCRs, clearance, or symptom resolution. The CDR3 covers 13 residues. V was pared by 3 bases and J by 1 base, with 6 bases between. Germline V gene data show CDR1 as LNHNV and CDR2 as YYDKDF (reference sequence). Sequenced by immunoSEQ multiplex PCR; TCRdb stores in-frame clones only, minus some. The data hold roughly 520,000 clones, with around nine tenths observed a single time. This TCR came from a woman aged 40 to 49 who had recovered from COVID-19. The gene calls are TRBV15 and TRBJ1-2; D unclear. Specimen: PBMCs or T cells enriched from blood (not recorded which). The CDR3 DNA sequence: TGTGCCACCAGCAGCCACTATAACTATGGCTACACCTTC. Amino acid sequence: CATSSHYNYGYTF.